The clone carrying this T cell receptor beta chain is judged large (0.1 to 1%). Antigen specificity is unknown. One entry per CDR3 protein results from TCRdb running MiXCR on the multiplex PCR reads. The sample includes roughly 620 distinct CDR3 sequences, roughly 35% of them seen just once. Whole-study results and caveats: Tumor-infiltrating Treg TCR alpha and beta sequences overlapped most with tumor naive CD4+ T cells, then blood naive.

The sequenced material came from memory CD4+ T cells sorted from blood. Subset specified: memory CD4+ T cells, CD4+CD45RO+CD25-. The sequence came from a female donor with breast cancer.

CDR3: CASSLAGNYGYTF. In nucleotides, the CDR3 is TGTGCCAGCAGTTTAGCAGGGAACTATGGCTACACCTTC. V usage is TRBV12-3 or TRBV12-4 and J usage is TRBJ1-2; D is unresolved. V lost 0 bases, J lost 2 bases, and 4 bases lay in between. The CDR3 sequence is 13 residues long.